This TCR beta chain derives from a study of cytomegalovirus exposure and HLA in healthy donors. Study results and limitations: For TCR beta chains, V- and J-gene trimming was later linked to a missense DCLRE1C variant. Most of the TCR beta V segments (in an earlier analysis) were productive either about 90% or about 30% of the time. According to the study, 160 or so TCR beta chains were cytomegalovirus-associated. CMV serostatus was the only immune exposure information that was available.

CDR3 length equals 16 residues. In germline, CDR1 is SNHLY, CDR2 FYNNEI. Trimming stripped 7 bases from V and 0 bases from J, with 13 bases between. It was with 60 Vbeta and 13 Jbeta primers that the PCR ran. Some clones are missing from TCRdb's copy, which holds only in-frame ones; the method was immunoSEQ multiplex PCR. Of about 160,000 clones in the sample, roughly 84% were seen once. As for this clone: Its antigen is unidentified.

This rearrangement joins TRBV2 to TRBJ1-6; D gene uncertain. Sequencing used PBMCs. This clonotype was sampled from a man younger than 30 in good health and CMV-seropositive. CDR3 DNA: TGTGCCAGCAACGACAACCCGAGCTCCTATAATTCACCCCTCCACTTT. Translating gives CASNDNPSSYNSPLHF.